This record looks at one T cell receptor beta chain sequence and its context. Using MiXCR, TCRdb reanalyzed the PCR reads. The sample includes 15,000 or so clones, 20% to 25% of them seen just once. The sample belongs to a study of metastatic and nonmetastatic thyroid tumors. This CDR3 is 15 amino acids long. V shed 0 bases and J shed 6 bases, with 12 bases lying between them. Germline V gene data show CDR1 as SGHRS and CDR2 as YFSETQ. Nobody among the patients had been given any treatment before thyroid surgery. The sequencing sample was made of tumor tissue. The V gene is TRBV5-1, the J gene TRBJ2-2; D call uncertain. The clonotype was recovered from a female donor with papillary thyroid cancer or a benign thyroid nodule (not recorded which). Some clones in this sample may be carry-over from other donors' samples. For the CDR3, the DNA is TGCGCCAGCAGCTTGGATTCGGGCTACGCCGGGGAGCTGTTTTTT. Its protein product is CASSLDSGYAGELFF.